Below, 14 T cell receptor beta chains from the same sample are listed, as sequenced in a study of shared clonotypes between healthy human individuals. Generated by immunoSEQ multiplex PCR, the TCRdb table keeps only in-frame clones and is missing some. Of 2 million to 2.5 million clones listed, approximately 95% are singletons. Sequencing used naive CD4+ T cells from PBMCs. Subset defined: CD45RA+ positively selected. The receptor source for this set is a man between 18 and 29 years old in good health. Some clones in this sample may be carry-over from other donors' samples.

This clone was observed a single time. V and J are TRBV27 and TRBJ2-2, with D perhaps matching TRBD1 (5 bases). Germline CDR1 reads MNHEY; CDR2 reads SMNVEV (reference sequence). The length of the CDR3 is 16 residues. With 2 bases removed from V and 7 bases from J, the gap between germline ends came to 17 bases. CDR3 DNA sequence: TGTGCCAGCAGTTTAGGTCTCAGGCAGGGCAGCGGGGAGCTGTTTTTT. It is translated as CASSLGLRQGSGELFF.

DNA for the CDR3: TGTGCCAGCAGTTACTCGAGGACCGATCATTCACCCCTCCACTTT. Translating it yields CASSYSRTDHSPLHF. V gene TRBV6-6 combines with J gene TRBJ1-6; no reliable D call. Trimming cost V 0 bases and J 8 bases, with 11 bases left between them. Germline V lookup: CDR1 MNHNY, CDR2 SVGAGI (reference sequence). CDR3 length: 15 amino acids.

The chain joins TRBV4-1 to TRBJ2-1; the D gene is possibly TRBD1 (6 bases). Deletions cut 0 bases from V and 7 bases from J, with 16 bases between. Germline V gene lookup returns CDR1 MGHRA and CDR2 YSYEKL. CDR3 length equals 16 residues. CDR3 sequence (DNA): TGCGCCAGCAGCCAAGATAGAACAGGGATTTGGAATGAGCAGTTCTTC. Translating gives CASSQDRTGIWNEQFF.

This chain links TRBV19 with TRBJ1-5, with D possibly being TRBD1 (5 bases). The CDR3 runs to 16 residues. Germline V gene data show CDR1 as LNHDA and CDR2 as SQIVND (reference sequence). V was clipped by 4 bases and J by 6 bases, with 19 bases between them. CDR3 sequence: CASSTRARAGRQPQHF. DNA for the CDR3: TGTGCCAGTAGTACCAGAGCCCGGGCGGGGCGTCAGCCCCAGCATTTT.

The chain links TRBV6-5 to TRBJ1-2; D unresolved. Trimming took off 8 bases at V and 5 bases at J, with 9 bases between the two ends. CDR1 is MNHEY, CDR2 SVGAGI, per germline. The CDR3 is 11 residues long. CDR3 sequence (DNA): TGTGCCAGCGGCAAGAGATATGGCTACACCTTC. Protein sequence: CASGKRYGYTF.

The V and J genes are TRBV6-1 and TRBJ2-3; D possibly corresponds to TRBD2 (6 bases). The CDR3 sequence is 13 residues long. The V and J ends lost 4 bases and 3 bases respectively, with 8 bases between them. Germline CDR1 MNHNS, CDR2 SASEGT. The CDR3 nucleotides are TGTGCCAGCAGTGCGCTAGCGACAGATACGCAGTATTTT. This translates into CASSALATDTQYF.

The V and J genes are TRBV28 and TRBJ2-6, with D unclear. CDR3 length: 18 amino acids. V shed 6 bases and J shed 0 bases, with 18 bases lying between them. Germline V gene sequence: CDR1 MDHEN, CDR2 SYDVKM. CDR3 sequence reads: CASRGNPAESSGANVLTF. CDR3 DNA sequence: TGTGCCAGCAGGGGGAACCCGGCTGAAAGCTCTGGGGCCAACGTCCTGACTTTC.

The chain recombines TRBV11-2 with TRBJ2-3, with 11 bases lining up with TRBD1. Germline V gene data show CDR1 as SGHAT and CDR2 as FQNNGV. CDR3 size: 15 residues. V lost 6 bases to trimming and J lost 7 bases; unmatched junction nucleotides: 9. CDR3: CASSPGQGAQYTQYF. For the CDR3, the DNA is TGTGCCAGCAGTCCAGGACAGGGGGCCCAATATACGCAGTATTTT. Together with reference TRBV11-2 and TRBJ2-3, the CDR3 gives the full variable domain: EAGVAQSPRYKIIEKRQSVAFWCNPISGHATLYWYQQILGQGPKLLIQFQNNGVVDDSQLPKDRFSAERLKGVDSTLKIQPAKLEDSAVYLCASSPGQGAQYTQYFGPGTRLTVL.

The chain combines TRBV4-1 with TRBJ2-2, with 10 bases aligning to TRBD2. The germline V gene has CDR1 MGHRA and CDR2 YSYEKL. CDR3 length: 16 amino acids. V shed 1 base, J shed 5 bases, and the junction held 4 bases outside the gene matches. DNA of the CDR3: TGCGCCAGCAGCCAAGGAAATAGCGGGAGGACCGGGGAGCTGTTTTTT. Its protein is CASSQGNSGRTGELFF.

The CDR3 sequence is CASSQGPNEKLFF. Written as DNA, the CDR3 is TGTGCCAGCAGCCAAGGCCCTAATGAAAAACTGTTTTTT. The chain recombines TRBV4-2 with TRBJ1-4, with unresolved D. The CDR3 spans 13 residues. The V gene's germline CDR1 is LGHNA and CDR2 YNFKEQ. V was trimmed by 1 base and J by 3 bases, leaving 3 bases between them.

The CDR3 nucleotides are TGTGCCTGGAGTGTACTTTGGACAGGGGTAAGCTACGAGCAGTACTTC. Protein sequence: CAWSVLWTGVSYEQYF. V gene TRBV30 combines with J gene TRBJ2-7; 9 nucleotides match TRBD1. The CDR3 contains 16 residues. CDR1 and CDR2 from the germline V gene are GTSNPN and SVGIG (reference sequence). V shed 0 bases, J shed 3 bases, and the junction held 9 bases outside the gene matches.

The rearrangement uses TRBV11-2 and TRBJ2-7, with TRBD2 matching 10 bases. The length of the CDR3 is 16 residues. Germline trimming cut 5 bases from V and 3 bases from J; bases unmatched to any gene: 10. CDR1 is SGHAT, CDR2 FQNNGV, per germline. This chain's CDR3 is CASSARPSGSFYEQYF. In nucleotides, the CDR3 is TGTGCCAGCAGCGCGAGACCTAGCGGGAGTTTCTACGAGCAGTACTTC.

This rearrangement joins TRBV5-1 to TRBJ1-5, with 8 bases matching TRBD1. The CDR3 length is 14 residues. Germline trimming cut 1 base from V and 7 bases from J; bases unmatched to any gene: 4. CDR1 is SGHRS and CDR2 is YFSETQ in the germline V gene. The CDR3 DNA reads TGCGCCAGCAGCTTGAGGGCAGGGGGCCAGCCCCAGCATTTT. Protein product: CASSLRAGGQPQHF.

This sequence joins TRBV28 and TRBJ2-5, with TRBD1 identical over 9 bases. This CDR3 is built from 16 residues. Trimming cost V 6 bases and J 1 base; bases outside gene matches: 9. Germline CDR1 reads MDHEN; CDR2 reads SYDVKM. The CDR3 spells CASSLGDRAPQETQYF. The DNA for the CDR3 is TGTGCCAGCAGCCTCGGGGACAGGGCTCCCCAAGAGACCCAGTACTTC.